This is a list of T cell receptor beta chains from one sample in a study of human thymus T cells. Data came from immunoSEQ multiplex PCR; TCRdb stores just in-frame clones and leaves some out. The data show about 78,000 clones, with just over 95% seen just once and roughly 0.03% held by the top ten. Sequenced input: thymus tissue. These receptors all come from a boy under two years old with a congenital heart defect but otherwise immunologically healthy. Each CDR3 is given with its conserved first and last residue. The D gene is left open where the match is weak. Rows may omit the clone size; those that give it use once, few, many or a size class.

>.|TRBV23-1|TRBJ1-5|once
TGCGCCAGCAGACCCATACCGGGACAAGGAGGTCAGCCCCAGCATTTT
CASRPIPGQGGQPQHF
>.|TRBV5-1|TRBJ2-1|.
TGCGCCAGCAGCACCCGACCGGATGAGCAGTTCTTC
CASSTRPDEQFF
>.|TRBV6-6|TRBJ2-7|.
TGTGCCAGCACCGACCCTACCTACGAGCAGTACTTC
CASTDPTYEQYF
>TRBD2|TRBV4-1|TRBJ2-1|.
TGCGCCAGCAGCCAAGATGAGCTACTATTTCTAGCGGAGAGCTCCTACAATGAGCAGTTCTTC
CASSQDELLFLAESSYNEQFF
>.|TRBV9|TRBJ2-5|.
TGTGCCAGCAGCGTAGGGTCGGCGGATAGGTTTTACCAAGAGACCCAGTACTTC
CASSVGSADRFYQETQYF
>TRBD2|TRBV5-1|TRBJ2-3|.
TGCGCCAGCAGCTCGGGGCTAGCGGGAGAAGGGGAACTCTTCGCAGATACGCAGTATTTT
CASSSGLAGEGELFADTQYF
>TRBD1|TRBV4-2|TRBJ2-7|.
TGTGCCAGCAGCCAAGCTTTGGGGGCAACTAAGACAGGGTTTAACGAGCAGTACTTC
CASSQALGATKTGFNEQYF
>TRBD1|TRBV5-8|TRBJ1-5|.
TGTGCCAGCAGCTCAACCCGGACAGGTAGCAATCAGCCCCAGCATTTT
CASSSTRTGSNQPQHF
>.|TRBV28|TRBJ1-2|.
TGTGCCAGCAGTCTACCGGGCCCCAACTATGGCTACACCTTC
CASSLPGPNYGYTF
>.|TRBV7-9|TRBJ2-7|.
TGTGCCAGCAGCTTAGTCCACGAGCAGTACTTC
CASSLVHEQYF
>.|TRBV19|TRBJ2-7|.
TGTGCCAGTAGCCCGACAGGGAGGTCCTACGAGCAGTACTTC
CASSPTGRSYEQYF
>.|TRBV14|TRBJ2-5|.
TGTGCCAGCAGCTTTGGGGGGGCGGAGGGGCTTCGGGAGACCCAGTACTTC
CASSFGGAEGLRETQYF
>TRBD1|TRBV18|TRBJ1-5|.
TGTGCCAGCTCCGGCCGGGACAGGGTTGGTCAGCCCCAGCATTTT
CASSGRDRVGQPQHF
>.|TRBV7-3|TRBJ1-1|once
TGTGCCAGCAGCCCAAAGCCTATTCAAGGTGAAGCTTTCTTT
CASSPKPIQGEAFF
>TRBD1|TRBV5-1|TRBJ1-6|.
TGCGCCAGCAGCACCAGGGGGCAGAGGTCACCCCTCCACTTT
CASSTRGQRSPLHF
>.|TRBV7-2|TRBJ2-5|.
TGTGCCAGCAGCTTTAATAGGACTGAGGAAGAGACCCAGTACTTC
CASSFNRTEEETQYF
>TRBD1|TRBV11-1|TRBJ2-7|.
TGTGCCAGCAGCTTGGGGTGGACAGGGGCCTACGAGCAGTACTTC
CASSLGWTGAYEQYF
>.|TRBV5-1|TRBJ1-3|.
TGCGCCAGCAGCTTGACCGGGTCACTCTCTGGAAACACCATATATTTT
CASSLTGSLSGNTIYF
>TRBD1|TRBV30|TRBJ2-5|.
TGTGCCTGGAGTGGTAGGGGACAGGAGGAACAAGAGACCCAGTACTTC
CAWSGRGQEEQETQYF
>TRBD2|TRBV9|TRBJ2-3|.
TGTGCCAGCAGCGTAGGGACTAGCGGCTACACAGATACGCAGTATTTT
CASSVGTSGYTDTQYF
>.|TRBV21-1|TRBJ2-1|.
TGTGCCAGCGCCCCGGGTCAGGACAGACCTACCATGGGGGGTCAAGAGCAGTTCTTC
CASAPGQDRPTMGGQEQFF
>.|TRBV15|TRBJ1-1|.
TGTGCCACCAGCGTCCGAAGTGAAGCTTTCTTT
CATSVRSEAFF
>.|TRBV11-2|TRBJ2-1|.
TGTGCCAGCATAGTAAGGACAGTAGGGGGGGAGGACAATGAGCAGTTCTTC
CASIVRTVGGEDNEQFF
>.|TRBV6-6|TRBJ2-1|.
TGTGCCAGCAGCCCAATGCCGCAGGAGCAGTTCTTC
CASSPMPQEQFF
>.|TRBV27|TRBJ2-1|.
TGTGCCAGCAGTTGGATGAGGGGGGCAAATGAGCAGTTCTTC
CASSWMRGANEQFF
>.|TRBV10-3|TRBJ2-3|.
TGTGCCATCAGTGAGCGGGGCTACGAGAGCACAGATACGCAGTATTTT
CAISERGYESTDTQYF
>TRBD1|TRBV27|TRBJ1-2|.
TGTGCCAGCAGGAGGAGCCGACAGGGACTCAACTATGGCTACACCTTC
CASRRSRQGLNYGYTF
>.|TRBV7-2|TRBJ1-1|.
TGTGCCAGCAGCTTAGCTTCTGAATTACCCATGAACACTGAAGCTTTCTTT
CASSLASELPMNTEAFF
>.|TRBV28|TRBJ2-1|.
TGTGCCAGCAGCCCCTATGCGGACAGTAAGAAAGACAATGAGCAGTTCTTC
CASSPYADSKKDNEQFF
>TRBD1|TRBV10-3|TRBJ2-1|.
TGTGCCATCACCGAGGGGAGACAGGGGTCTAATGAGCAGTTCTTC
CAITEGRQGSNEQFF